Below are 19 T cell receptor beta chains sequenced from a single sample in a study of T-cell memory formation after mild COVID-19. MiXCR was run by TCRdb on the 5' RACE reads, yielding one entry per CDR3 protein. The sample records 550,000 to 650,000 distinct CDR3 sequences, roughly a sixth being singletons. The sequenced material came from PBMCs or a T cell subset sorted from them (not recorded which). These receptor sequences come from an adult woman who had mild COVID-19 (a few samples of this study predate the infection). Cell type and time point are not known.

The chain uses TRBV12-3 or TRBV12-4 and TRBJ1-2; 8 bases agree with TRBD1. The trim removed 6 bases at V and 4 bases at J, leaving 7 bases unmatched. This CDR3 is 14 amino acids long. CDR3 region: CASRRDRHSYGYTF. In DNA form, the CDR3 reads TGTGCCAGCAGAAGGGACAGGCATTCCTATGGCTACACCTTC.

This clonotype was counted between two and nine times. V and J are TRBV7-3 and TRBJ2-1, with 8 bases aligning to TRBD2. The CDR3 runs 15 residues. CDR1 and CDR2 from the germline V gene are SGHTA and FQGTGA. V lost 5 bases to trimming and J lost 8 bases; unmatched junction nucleotides: 11. CDR3 bases: TGTGCCAGCAGCCTAGCGGGTGGGGCTGGGGATGAGCAGTTCTTC. This codes for CASSLAGGAGDEQFF.

This clonotype showed up just a few times. The chain couples TRBV9 to TRBJ2-3; TRBD2 agrees at 9 bases. The CDR3 contains 16 residues. Per germline, CDR1 SGDLS and CDR2 YYNGEE. J gave up 5 bases and V 0 bases, and 7 bases lay outside the gene matches. The chain's CDR3 is CASSVGGGGVGDTQYF. CDR3 sequence (DNA): TGTGCCAGCAGCGTAGGAGGCGGGGGGGTAGGAGATACGCAGTATTTT.

The chain recombines TRBV23-1 with TRBJ2-1, with 8 bases identical to TRBD2. TRBV23-1 is given ORF status, its function remaining uncertain. The CDR3 length is 14 residues. V trimming: 4 bases; J trimming: 6 bases; junction bases outside the gene matches: 5. The CDR3 nucleotides read TGCGCCAGCAGTCGGACTAGCCTTCGCAATGAGCAGTTCTTC. Translating it yields CASSRTSLRNEQFF.

Many counts were recorded for this clonotype. The rearrangement links TRBV10-3 to TRBJ1-5, with no clear D. The CDR3 covers 15 residues. Germline-derived CDR1 and CDR2 are ENHRY and SYGVKD. V lost 3 bases and J lost 0, with 9 bases in between. CDR3 amino acids: CAISERTDSNQPQHF. CDR3 DNA sequence: TGTGCCATCAGTGAAAGGACGGATAGCAATCAGCCCCAGCATTTT.

The chain is built from TRBV3-1 and TRBJ1-6, with D perhaps TRBD1 (5 bases). The V end lost 2 bases, the J end lost 7 bases, and 15 bases lay between the germline ends. Germline lookup yields CDR1 LGHDT and CDR2 YNNKEL (reference sequence). CDR3 length equals 16 residues. CDR3 nucleotides: TGTGCCAGCAGCCAAATGGGCGGGGGGGGAAATTCACCCCTCCACTTT. Translating gives CASSQMGGGGNSPLHF.

The chain carries TRBV7-9 and TRBJ1-2; D gene unclear. The germline CDR1 and CDR2 sequences are SEHNR and FQNEAQ (reference sequence). CDR3 size: 13 residues. The germline V and J ends were trimmed by 5 bases and 3 bases, with 10 bases remaining between them. Here the CDR3 DNA reads TGTGCCAGCAGCCGAAGCCCGTACTATGGCTACACCTTC. It is translated as CASSRSPYYGYTF.

V is TRBV9 and J is TRBJ2-3; D is ambiguous. The CDR3 is made up of 13 amino acids. From germline, CDR1 is SGDLS and CDR2 YYNGEE. Between the trimmed V and J ends, which lost 4 bases and 0 bases, there was a span of 6 bases. CDR3 in amino acids: CASSPWSTDTQYF. The CDR3 DNA reads TGTGCCAGCAGCCCGTGGAGCACAGATACGCAGTATTTT.

The CDR3: CASSSHYQGNYGYTF. Written as DNA, the CDR3 is TGTGCCAGCAGTTCCCACTATCAGGGTAACTATGGCTACACCTTC. V gene TRBV27 combines with J gene TRBJ1-2, with D maybe TRBD1 (5 bases). Germline V gene lookup returns CDR1 MNHEY and CDR2 SMNVEV (reference sequence). The V end lost 4 bases, the J end lost 1 base, and 13 bases lay between the germline ends. This CDR3 has 15 residues.

This clonotype was seen a few times. The gene calls are TRBV5-1 and TRBJ2-2; D is ambiguous. Germline CDR1 SGHRS, CDR2 YFSETQ. V gave up 1 base and J gave up 3 bases, with 10 bases separating them. This CDR3 spans 15 amino acids. CDR3 amino acids: CASSLLVADTGELFF. DNA for the CDR3: TGCGCCAGCAGCTTGTTGGTCGCGGACACCGGGGAGCTGTTTTTT.

The V gene is TRBV5-5, the J gene TRBJ1-2, with a weak D call TRBD1 (5 bases). CDR1 and CDR2 from the germline V gene are SGHKS and YYEKEE (reference sequence). This CDR3 has 15 residues. V shed 0 bases and J shed 3 bases, with 12 bases lying between them. For the CDR3, the DNA is TGTGCCAGCAGCTTGGTGGCAGGGCAAGACTATGGCTACACCTTC. Protein sequence: CASSLVAGQDYGYTF.

The table lists this clonotype with many counts. V usage is TRBV27 and J usage is TRBJ2-2; the D gene is possibly TRBD2 (6 bases). The CDR3 extends over 13 amino acids. Trimming took 3 bases from V and 6 from J, leaving 8 bases between them. Per the germline V gene, CDR1 is MNHEY and CDR2 is SMNVEV (reference sequence). CDR3 region: CASSFGGAGELFF. The DNA of the CDR3 is TGTGCCAGCAGTTTCGGAGGGGCCGGGGAGCTGTTTTTT.

The V call is TRBV6-2 or TRBV6-3, the J call TRBJ2-3; weak D call: TRBD2 (6 bases). The CDR3 has 16 amino acids. V lost 2 bases and J 1 base, leaving 13 bases between the germline ends. Looked up from germline, CDR1 is MNHEY and CDR2 is SVGEGT. CDR3 in amino acids: CASSYTRESGTDTQYF. The CDR3, as DNA: TGTGCCAGCAGTTACACCCGGGAGTCCGGCACAGATACGCAGTATTTT.

The table lists this clonotype with many counts. The chain recombines TRBV15 with TRBJ2-1; D not certain. V was cut by 4 bases and J by 5 bases, with 9 bases left in between. This CDR3 is 13 amino acids long. Germline lookup yields CDR1 LNHNV and CDR2 YYDKDF (reference sequence). The DNA of the CDR3 is TGTGCCACCAGCAAGGCAGCCCACAATGAGCAGTTCTTC. Translated: CATSKAAHNEQFF.

There are many counts of this clonotype. The genes are TRBV5-1 and TRBJ2-7, with TRBD2 as a possible D gene (7 bases). The CDR3 has 16 amino acids. Per the germline V gene, CDR1 is SGHRS and CDR2 is YFSETQ. The V end lost 4 bases, the J end lost 2 bases, and 19 bases lay between the germline ends. The CDR3 loop reads CASSGGAGAPPYEQYF. CDR3 in DNA: TGCGCCAGCAGCGGGGGCGCGGGAGCTCCCCCCTACGAGCAGTACTTC.

V usage is TRBV10-3 and J usage is TRBJ1-1; D is ambiguous. Germline V lookup: CDR1 ENHRY, CDR2 SYGVKD. The CDR3 is made up of 14 amino acids. V dropped 5 bases and J dropped 4 bases, with 14 bases sitting between them. CDR3 residues: CAISPGSQRTEAFF. In nucleotides, the CDR3 is TGTGCCATCAGTCCCGGGTCGCAGCGCACTGAAGCTTTCTTT.

The J gene is TRBJ2-3, the V gene TRBV12-3 or TRBV12-4; 7 bases are a match to TRBD1. The CDR3 contains 14 residues. V dropped 6 bases and J dropped 0; count of bases not matched to a gene: 3. The CDR3 DNA reads TGTGCCAGCAGGATGGGACAGAGCACAGATACGCAGTATTTT. It is translated as CASRMGQSTDTQYF.

The J gene is TRBJ2-7, the V gene TRBV20-1, with D possibly being TRBD2 (5 bases). Trimming stripped 0 bases from V and 3 bases from J, with 15 bases between. This CDR3 contains 15 residues. Germline V CDR1 and CDR2: DFQATT, SNEGSKA (reference sequence). CDR3 sequence reads: CSARDSERRFYEQYF. CDR3 nucleotides: TGCAGTGCTAGAGATTCTGAGCGGAGGTTCTACGAGCAGTACTTC.

The J gene is TRBJ2-3, the V gene TRBV9; perhaps TRBD2 as D (5 bases). V shed 5 bases and J shed 3 bases, with 16 bases lying between them. The CDR3 is made up of 15 amino acids. The germline V gene has CDR1 SGDLS and CDR2 YYNGEE. CDR3 amino acids: CASSLTRRVTDTQYF. CDR3 bases: TGTGCCAGCAGTCTCACTAGAAGGGTAACAGATACGCAGTATTTT.